These 10 T cell receptor beta chains came from one sample sequenced in a study of human T cells and chemical hapten exposure. TCRdb re-derived calls from the RACE reads in MiXCR, one entry per CDR3 protein. Of about 190,000 distinct CDR3 sequences in the sample, under 25% were seen once. Regarding time point: patch test 3, about 24 weeks after DPC sensitization. Described treatment: therapeutic diphenylcyclopropenone sensitization with weekly scalp DPC. The sample here was whole blood, taken in connection with sensitization to the hapten diphenylcyclopropenone (DPC). These receptors were collected from a middle-aged woman with alopecia areata. Some clones in this sample may be carry-over from other donors' samples.

This rearrangement joins TRBV28 to TRBJ2-7, with TRBD2 as a possible D gene (5 bases). CDR3 length: 12 residues. Trimming stripped 1 base from V and 8 bases from J, with 9 bases between. Germline assignment: CDR1 MDHEN and CDR2 SYDVKM. DNA for the CDR3: TGTGCCAGCAGTTTATCCACCGGGAAGCAGTACTTC. Amino acids: CASSLSTGKQYF. The complete variable domain, with remaining parts taken from reference TRBV28 and TRBJ2-7, reads DVKVTQSSRYLVKRTGEKVFLECVQDMDHENMFWYRQDPGLGLRLIYFSYDVKMKEKGDIPEGYSVSREKKERFSLILESASTNQTSMYLCASSLSTGKQYFGPGTRLTVT.

This clonotype showed up many times. This sequence joins TRBV14 and TRBJ2-7, with TRBD2 matching 7 bases. CDR1 and CDR2 (germline): SGHDN, FVKESK. This CDR3 has 20 amino acids. V trimming: 0 bases; J trimming: 0 bases; junction bases outside the gene matches: 17. The CDR3 DNA is TGTGCCAGCAGCCAAGATTTCGGAAGCTTTTGGGGGGGTAGCTCCTACGAGCAGTACTTC. Its translation: CASSQDFGSFWGGSSYEQYF.

The chain combines TRBV20-1 with TRBJ2-1; 11 bases agree with TRBD2. CDR1 and CDR2 from the germline V gene are DFQATT and SNEGSKA (reference sequence). The CDR3 extends over 15 amino acids. V trimming: 6 bases; J trimming: 4 bases; junction bases outside the gene matches: 8. The CDR3 is CSARLAGSSYNEQFF. The CDR3 nucleotides are TGCAGTGCGAGACTAGCGGGAAGCTCGTACAATGAGCAGTTCTTC.

In this sample, this clonotype turned up a few times. This chain uses TRBV28 with TRBJ1-2; TRBD1 aligns across 10 bases. V was pared by 5 bases and J by 8 bases, with 2 bases of the junction left unmatched. The germline CDR1 and CDR2 sequences are MDHEN and SYDVKM. The CDR3 loop spans 12 amino acids. CDR3 DNA: TGTGCCAGCAGTGTGACAGGGGGCGGCTACACCTTC. Translation gives CASSVTGGGYTF.

The chain has TRBV24-1 and TRBJ2-2; 8 nucleotides line up with TRBD1. CDR3 length: 17 residues. Germline V gene sequence: CDR1 KGHDR, CDR2 SFDVKD. The J segment lost 5 bases and the V segment lost 3 bases, leaving 10 bases of the junction unmatched. CDR3 sequence reads: CATSDLPLRGHTGELFF. CDR3 DNA: TGTGCCACCAGTGATCTACCTCTCAGGGGGCATACCGGGGAGCTGTTTTTT.

The rearrangement joins TRBV12-3 or TRBV12-4 to TRBJ2-4; D may be TRBD2 (6 bases). Between the trimmed V and J ends, which lost 2 bases and 4 bases, there was a span of 15 bases. The CDR3 has 16 amino acids. In DNA, the CDR3 is TGTGCCAGCAGTTTAATCCTCGGGGGTCCTAAAAACATTCAGTACTTC. Amino acid sequence: CASSLILGGPKNIQYF.

This clonotype was detected a few times. The chain uses TRBV4-2 and TRBJ2-1; D gene unclear. The CDR3 sequence is 16 residues long. The V gene's germline CDR1 is LGHNA and CDR2 YNFKEQ. V lost 1 base, J lost 3 bases, and 13 bases lay in between. CDR3 DNA: TGTGCCAGCAGCCAAGGGGCCCGAGCAGACTACAATGAGCAGTTCTTC. Translating gives CASSQGARADYNEQFF.

This clonotype was observed a few times. The chain employs TRBV18 and TRBJ2-7; 8 bases line up with TRBD2. V shed 4 bases and J 4 bases; nucleotides not matched to a gene: 6. Germline assignment: CDR1 KGHSH and CDR2 LQKENI. This CDR3 comprises 14 residues. The CDR3 reads CASSLGREGYEQYF. DNA for the CDR3: TGTGCCAGCTCACTGGGCCGGGAGGGGTACGAGCAGTACTTC.

Only a few counts were recorded for this clonotype. The genes are TRBV5-1 and TRBJ2-1; D may be TRBD2 (6 bases). This CDR3 contains 17 residues. Trimming left V 3 bases short and J 4 bases short, with 20 bases between. CDR1 and CDR2 (germline): SGHRS, YFSETQ. The CDR3 region has the DNA TGCGCCAGCAGCTCTCTGAGAGGTAGCGGAACGTACAATGAGCAGTTCTTC. As protein: CASSSLRGSGTYNEQFF. The whole variable domain, remainder taken from reference TRBV5-1 and TRBJ2-1, is KAGVTQTPRYLIKTRGQQVTLSCSPISGHRSVSWYQQTPGQGLQFLFEYFSETQRNKGNFPGRFSGRQFSNSRSEMNVSTLELGDSALYLCASSSLRGSGTYNEQFFGPGTRLTVL.

This chain connects TRBV27 to TRBJ1-2; D not certain. Germline V CDR1 and CDR2: MNHEY, SMNVEV (reference sequence). CDR3 length equals 12 residues. The ends were cut back, 8 bases at V and 4 bases at J, with 11 bases in the middle. The DNA for the CDR3 is TGTGCCAGCCGTAACGAGGGCTATGGCTACACCTTC. Translated: CASRNEGYGYTF.